The entry that follows covers one TCR beta chain sequence. Its antigen is as yet unknown. Using a J-beta primer mix together with a sample-barcoded 5' primer, a second PCR was run for roughly 7 to 12 cycles. Every cDNA molecule carried a tag from a template-switch adaptor bearing 12 random nucleotides. Using its own MiXCR run on the 5' RACE reads, TCRdb lists one record per CDR3 protein. Of about 1.1 million distinct CDR3 sequences listed, approximately 38% are singletons. This entry comes from a study of blood T cells in healthy people across ages. Overall study results and limits: A roughly linear age-dependent decrease characterized TCR beta diversity per million T cells. Strongly correlated with naive T cell percentage was TCR beta diversity.

Germline loops: CDR1 DFQATT, CDR2 SNEGSKA (reference sequence). The CDR3 sequence is 13 residues long. The V gene lost 5 bases and the J gene lost 4 bases, with 12 bases spanning the gap. The V call is TRBV20-1, the J call TRBJ1-5; D is possibly TRBD1 (5 bases). Sequenced material: blood. The sequence came from a man aged 18 to 30 in good health. The CDR3 spells CSAGGQANQPQHF. DNA for the CDR3: TGCAGTGCTGGGGGTCAGGCGAATCAGCCCCAGCATTTT.